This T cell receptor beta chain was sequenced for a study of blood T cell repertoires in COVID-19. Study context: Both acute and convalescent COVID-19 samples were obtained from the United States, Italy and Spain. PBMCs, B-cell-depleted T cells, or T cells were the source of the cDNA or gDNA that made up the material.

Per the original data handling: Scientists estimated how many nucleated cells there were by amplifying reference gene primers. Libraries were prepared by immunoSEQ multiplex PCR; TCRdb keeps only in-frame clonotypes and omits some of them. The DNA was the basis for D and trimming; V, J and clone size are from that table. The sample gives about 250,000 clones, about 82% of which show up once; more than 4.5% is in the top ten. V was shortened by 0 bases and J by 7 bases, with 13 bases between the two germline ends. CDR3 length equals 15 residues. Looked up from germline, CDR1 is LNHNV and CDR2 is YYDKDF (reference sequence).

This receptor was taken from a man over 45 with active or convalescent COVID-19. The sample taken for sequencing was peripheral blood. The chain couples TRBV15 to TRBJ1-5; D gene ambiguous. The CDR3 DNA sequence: TGTGCCACCAGCAGAGATGGGGAGGGAGTCCAGCCCCAGCATTTT. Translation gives CATSRDGEGVQPQHF.